These 17 T cell receptor beta chains were all obtained from the same sample, sequenced in a study of CD8 T cells in ankylosing spondylitis. One entry per CDR3 protein results from TCRdb running MiXCR on the 5' RACE reads. This table has fewer than 400,000 distinct CDR3 sequences, under 25% appearing once. The study's findings and limits: A TCR beta motif of about eight highly homologous variants appeared characteristic of ankylosing spondylitis blood.

Antigen specificity for these receptors is unknown. The sample comprised blood, either unsorted or a sorted T cell fraction (not recorded which). Receptors were obtained from a male donor with ankylosing spondylitis.

This chain links TRBV5-6 with TRBJ2-1, with unresolved D. The CDR3 runs 16 residues. V lost 0 bases to trimming and J lost 6 bases, with 16 bases between them. Germline V gene sequence: CDR1 SGHDT, CDR2 YYEEEE. For the CDR3, the DNA is TGTGCCAGCAGCTTGGAGGTCGGGTTGGCCACCAATGAGCAGTTCTTC. Protein sequence: CASSLEVGLATNEQFF.

The V call is TRBV20-1, the J call TRBJ2-5; D call uncertain. This CDR3 has 13 amino acids. The germline V and J ends were trimmed by 0 bases and 5 bases, with 10 bases remaining between them. From germline, CDR1 is DFQATT and CDR2 SNEGSKA (reference sequence). DNA for the CDR3: TGCAGTGCTAGAGATGGCCCGGTGGAGACCCAGTACTTC. The encoded protein is CSARDGPVETQYF.

This clonotype was recorded a few times. The V and J genes are TRBV25-1 and TRBJ2-4, with 9 nucleotides matching TRBD1. Looked up from germline, CDR1 is MGHDK and CDR2 is SYGVNS. This CDR3 comprises 15 residues. Trimming at V came to 6 bases and at J to 4 bases, leaving 7 bases not matched to a gene. The DNA for the CDR3 is TGTGCCAGCAGGCAATCTGGGACAGGGAAAAACATTCAGTACTTC. Translating gives CASRQSGTGKNIQYF.

In its sample, this clonotype was seen a few times. This chain links TRBV5-4 with TRBJ2-1; 7 bases are shared with TRBD2. CDR3 length equals 13 residues. From germline, CDR1 is SGHNT and CDR2 YYREEE (reference sequence). J lost 8 bases, V lost 4 bases, and 6 bases had no gene match. In DNA, the CDR3 is TGTGCCAGCAGCCCCGCTAGCGGCTATGAGCAGTTCTTC. Translated: CASSPASGYEQFF.

The gene calls are TRBV28 and TRBJ2-4; 9 bases line up with TRBD1. Germline trimming cut 4 bases from V and 4 bases from J; bases unmatched to any gene: 5. This CDR3 contains 15 residues. Germline V gene data show CDR1 as MDHEN and CDR2 as SYDVKM. The CDR3 DNA reads TGTGCCAGCAGTTCAACGACAGGGGGAAAAAACATTCAGTACTTC. Translating it yields CASSSTTGGKNIQYF.

This rearrangement joins TRBV5-1 to TRBJ2-3; 14 bases map to TRBD2. The CDR3 totals 17 residues. Looked up from germline, CDR1 is SGHRS and CDR2 is YFSETQ. V shed 4 bases and J 1 base; nucleotides not matched to a gene: 5. The CDR3: CASSAGLAGGGTDTQYF. CDR3 coding DNA: TGCGCCAGCAGCGCTGGACTAGCGGGAGGTGGCACAGATACGCAGTATTTT.

This clonotype was detected only a few times. J is TRBJ2-3 and V is TRBV5-1; possibly TRBD1 for D (5 bases). This CDR3 has 15 amino acids. CDR1 is SGHRS and CDR2 is YFSETQ in the germline V gene. Trimming shortened V by 0 bases and J by 6 bases, and 14 bases separated the two germline ends. The CDR3 bases are TGCGCCAGCAGCTTGGACAGGATCGCAATGGATACGCAGTATTTT. Protein product: CASSLDRIAMDTQYF.

This clonotype was recorded at least ten times. The chain joins TRBV20-1 to TRBJ1-5; D perhaps matches TRBD1 (5 bases). V lost 2 bases to trimming and J lost 2 bases, with 7 bases between them. The CDR3 is made up of 13 amino acids. Looked up from germline, CDR1 is DFQATT and CDR2 is SNEGSKA (reference sequence). The CDR3 DNA reads TGCAGTGCTAGACAGGGTGGCAATCAGCCCCAGCATTTT. Its protein product is CSARQGGNQPQHF.

The chain employs TRBV9 and TRBJ2-2, with TRBD2 matching over 8 bases. The germline V gene has CDR1 SGDLS and CDR2 YYNGEE. The CDR3 has 15 residues. The V gene end was trimmed by 0 bases and the J gene end by 6 bases; junction bases not matched to a gene: 4. CDR3 protein: CASSVVVAGSGELFF. DNA of the CDR3: TGTGCCAGCAGCGTAGTGGTAGCGGGGTCCGGGGAGCTGTTTTTT.

This chain connects TRBV6-1 to TRBJ2-3, with 8 bases fitting TRBD2. V was pared by 6 bases and J by 8 bases, with 16 bases of the junction left unmatched. CDR1 is MNHNS and CDR2 is SASEGT in the germline V gene. CDR3 length equals 16 residues. In nucleotides, the CDR3 is TGTGCCAGCAGGCGGCTAGCGGGCTCTTATTCCAGTACGCAGTATTTT. Residues: CASRRLAGSYSSTQYF.

The V gene is TRBV20-1, the J gene TRBJ2-7; TRBD2 is a possible D gene (5 bases). Trimming removed 3 bases from V and 4 bases from J, with 13 bases in between. The CDR3 runs 13 residues. Germline values: CDR1 DFQATT, CDR2 SNEGSKA (reference sequence). CDR3: CSASFHLAYEQYF. CDR3 nucleotide sequence: TGCAGTGCTAGCTTTCATCTAGCATACGAGCAGTACTTC.

This clonotype was counted a few times. The chain employs TRBV21-1 and TRBJ2-5; the table's D call, TRBD2, was not checked against the DNA. TRBV21-1 is shown as a pseudogene. CDR3 length equals 16 residues. The CDR3 spells CASSDGTSDRQETQYF. CDR3 in DNA: TGTGCCAGCAGCGACGGGACTAGCGACAGACAAGAGACCCAGTACTTC.

This chain links TRBV10-3 with TRBJ2-3, with 10 bases aligning to TRBD2. This CDR3 has 16 amino acids. Germline V gene lookup returns CDR1 ENHRY and CDR2 SYGVKD. With 6 bases clipped from V and 2 bases from J, the junction kept 8 bases outside the gene matches. CDR3 sequence (DNA): TGTGCCATCAGGAGAGGACTAGCGGTACTCACAGATACGCAGTATTTT. Amino acid sequence: CAIRRGLAVLTDTQYF.

The V gene is TRBV19, the J gene TRBJ1-2; D unclear. The germline CDR1 and CDR2 sequences are LNHDA and SQIVND (reference sequence). The CDR3 has 14 residues. Trimming removed 0 bases at V and 8 bases at J, with 13 bases between. The CDR3, as DNA: TGTGCCAGTAGTATAGATCGATGGAGAGGCGGCTACACCTTC. Translation: CASSIDRWRGGYTF.

The chain uses TRBV15 and TRBJ2-1; D gene ambiguous. CDR1 and CDR2 from the germline V gene are LNHNV and YYDKDF (reference sequence). This CDR3 is 13 amino acids long. Trimming pared 1 base from V and 7 bases from J, leaving 8 bases between. The CDR3 region has the DNA TGTGCCACCAGCAGAGCTTCAGCGAATGAGCAGTTCTTC. Its translation: CATSRASANEQFF.

The sample holds a few counts of this clonotype. The genes are TRBV18 and TRBJ2-2; either TRBD1 or TRBD2 may supply D (5 bases each). The CDR3 length is 15 residues. Trimming pared 1 base from V and 3 bases from J, leaving 9 bases between. The germline CDR1 and CDR2 sequences are KGHSH and LQKENI. In nucleotides, the CDR3 is TGTGCCAGCTCACCACTGGGACCGCACACCGGGGAGCTGTTTTTT. Protein sequence: CASSPLGPHTGELFF.

This clonotype was detected a few times. The chain recombines TRBV12-3 or TRBV12-4 with TRBJ2-7; 11 bases align to TRBD1. Unmatched junction bases numbered 12, after V lost 6 bases and J lost 2 bases. The CDR3 is made up of 17 amino acids. The CDR3 loop reads CASRPAGTGGKPYEQYF. CDR3 sequence (DNA): TGTGCCAGCAGGCCTGCCGGGACAGGGGGGAAACCCTACGAGCAGTACTTC.